This is a list of T cell receptor beta chains from one sample in a study of T cell clones after liver transplantation. Generated by immunoSEQ multiplex PCR, the TCRdb table keeps only in-frame clones and is missing some. The sample gives some 60,000 clones, 70% of which show up once; over 2.5% is in the top ten. The material sequenced was CD4+ T cells from blood, taken at the 15-month timepoint. These receptors all stem from a human patient who received a liver transplant. Some T cells may have come from the graft donor. The CDR3 runs from the conserved cysteine through the conserved F or W. A D gene is named only where the DNA matches it firmly. The size of a clone is reported for some rows only, either as once, few or many, or as a class for expanded clones.

V gene	D gene	J gene	clone size	CDR3 DNA	CDR3 protein
TRBV11-3	.	TRBJ2-7	medium-sized	TGTGCCAGCAGCTCCGGTAACCTCCTTCTCTCCTACGAGCAGTACTTC	CASSSGNLLLSYEQYF
TRBV4-1	.	TRBJ1-2	.	TGCGCCAGCAGCCAAGACCGCGGGGTCGACTATGGCTACACCTTC	CASSQDRGVDYGYTF
TRBV7-2	.	TRBJ2-1	few	TGTGCCAGCAGCTTAGCTTCGGGACTGTACAATGAGCAGTTCTTC	CASSLASGLYNEQFF
TRBV19	.	TRBJ1-2	.	TGTGCCAGTAGTATAGTGACAGGTTCCTATGGCTACACCTTC	CASSIVTGSYGYTF
TRBV7-2	.	TRBJ2-2	few	TGTGCCAGCAGCGTGCAGGGGCTGAACACCGGGGAGCTGTTTTTT	CASSVQGLNTGELFF
TRBV7-2	.	TRBJ1-2	.	TGTGCCAGCAGCTATACGCGGGACACACCATTTGGCTACACCTTC	CASSYTRDTPFGYTF
TRBV28	.	TRBJ2-5	.	TGTGCCAGCAGTTTATTTGGAGAGACCCAGTACTTC	CASSLFGETQYF
TRBV28	.	TRBJ2-3	few	TGTGCCAGCAGTTTAAACTGGAGAGCAGATACGCAGTATTTT	CASSLNWRADTQYF
TRBV28	.	TRBJ2-2	.	TGTGCCAGCAGCGAAATCAGGTCCGGGGAGCTGTTTTTT	CASSEIRSGELFF
TRBV19	.	TRBJ2-3	.	TGTGCCAGTAGTATAGTAACGGGGCCAGATACGCAGTATTTT	CASSIVTGPDTQYF
TRBV5-1	TRBD1	TRBJ1-2	.	TGCGCCAGCAGCACCCGGGACAGGGAGATTTATGGCTACACCTTC	CASSTRDREIYGYTF
TRBV27	.	TRBJ2-2	.	TGTGCCAGCAGTTTTGCTGGATTCACCGGGGAGCTGTTTTTT	CASSFAGFTGELFF
TRBV5-6	.	TRBJ2-1	.	TGTGCCAGCAGCCCGACGACGGACGGTGGCAATGAGCAGTTCTTC	CASSPTTDGGNEQFF
TRBV7-7	.	TRBJ2-5	.	TGTGCCAGCAGCTTAGGGCGACTGCAAGAGACCCAGTACTTC	CASSLGRLQETQYF
TRBV6-5	.	TRBJ1-4	.	TGTGCCAGCCGATCGAACAGGGTCGAGTTTTTT	CASRSNRVEFF
TRBV7-2	TRBD2	TRBJ2-1	once	TGTGCCAGCAGAATTAGCGGGAAAGAGCGTAATGAGCAGTTCTTC	CASRISGKERNEQFF
TRBV28	TRBD1	TRBJ2-1	.	TGTGCCAGCAGTTTTAAGGGGACAGGGGGCGGTGAGCAGTTCTTC	CASSFKGTGGGEQFF
TRBV5-1	.	TRBJ1-6	.	TGCGCCAGCAGCTTGGAGTATAATTCACCCCTCCACTTT	CASSLEYNSPLHF
TRBV2	.	TRBJ2-3	.	TGTGCCAGCACCATAGCATCGCCCACAGATACGCAGTATTTT	CASTIASPTDTQYF
TRBV5-8	TRBD1	TRBJ2-7	.	TGTGCCAGCAGCCCGGGGACAGGGGGCCCCTTCTACGAGCAGTACTTC	CASSPGTGGPFYEQYF
TRBV7-2	.	TRBJ1-6	.	TGTGCCAGCAGCTTTCAGGGGCCCTCTTATAATTCACCCCTCCACTTT	CASSFQGPSYNSPLHF
TRBV5-1	.	TRBJ2-6	.	TGCGCCAGCAGACAGGGAACCTCTGGGGCCAACGTCCTGACTTTC	CASRQGTSGANVLTF
TRBV6-1	TRBD1	TRBJ1-1	.	TGTGCCAGCAGGGAAGGACAGGGATGGAACACTGAAGCTTTCTTT	CASREGQGWNTEAFF
TRBV30	.	TRBJ1-6	.	TGTGCCCTACAAGACAGTTCTAATTCACCCCTCCACTTT	CALQDSSNSPLHF
TRBV21-1	.	TRBJ2-1	.	TGTGCCAGCAGCAGACAGGGGCCCCGCAATGAGCAGTTCTTC	CASSRQGPRNEQFF
TRBV5-1	TRBD1	TRBJ1-1	.	TGCGCTAGCAGCTCGGATCCAGGGACAGGGAAGGCTGAAGCTTTCTTT	CASSSDPGTGKAEAFF
TRBV27	.	TRBJ1-2	.	TGTGCCAGCAGCTACCGAAGGGGGGCAGAAGGCTACACCTTC	CASSYRRGAEGYTF
TRBV18	.	TRBJ2-7	.	TGTGCCAGCTCACCGGAGATTGGGATCTCCTACGAGCAGTACTTC	CASSPEIGISYEQYF
TRBV2	TRBD2	TRBJ2-1	few	TGTGCCAGCAGTGTACTAGCGGGGGGGCCTTTTGACAATGAGCAGTTCTTC	CASSVLAGGPFDNEQFF
TRBV28	TRBD1	TRBJ1-1	.	TGTGCCAGCAGTTTATGGGGGACAGGTCAGCTTTCGGCTTTCTTT	CASSLWGTGQLSAFF
TRBV10-3	.	TRBJ1-1	.	TGTGCCATCAGTGATAATGGGAAGGAGGGCCCTGAAGCTTTCTTT	CAISDNGKEGPEAFF
TRBV18	TRBD2	TRBJ2-7	.	TGTGCCAGCTCACCGGCACTAGCGGGGGAGTACGAGCAGTACTTC	CASSPALAGEYEQYF
TRBV7-8	.	TRBJ1-2	.	TGTGCCAGCAGCTCACGGTGGAGACAGCATGGCTACACCTTC	CASSSRWRQHGYTF
TRBV7-2	TRBD2	TRBJ2-1	.	TGTGCCAGCAGCCGGACTAGCGGGAGCGACAATGAGCAGTTCTTC	CASSRTSGSDNEQFF
TRBV28	.	TRBJ2-3	.	TGTGCCAGCAGTTTATCTGGGGACCTAGGAGATACGCAGTATTTT	CASSLSGDLGDTQYF
TRBV5-6	.	TRBJ2-7	once	TGTGCCAGCAGCCAGGGCCGACGCGAGCAGTACTTC	CASSQGRREQYF
TRBV19	.	TRBJ1-5	.	TGTGCCAGTAGTAAATTGACAGTCTTGGGCAATCAGCCCCAGCATTTT	CASSKLTVLGNQPQHF
TRBV7-6	.	TRBJ1-5	.	TGTGCCAGCAGCCCCCAAGGGGGAAGCAATCAGCCCCAGCATTTT	CASSPQGGSNQPQHF
TRBV15	.	TRBJ1-1	.	TGTGCCACCAGCGGAGGTACCGGGAGGAACACTGAAGCTTTCTTT	CATSGGTGRNTEAFF
TRBV10-3	.	TRBJ1-5	.	TGTGCCATCAGTGAACAGGGATGGAATCAGCCCCAGCATTTT	CAISEQGWNQPQHF